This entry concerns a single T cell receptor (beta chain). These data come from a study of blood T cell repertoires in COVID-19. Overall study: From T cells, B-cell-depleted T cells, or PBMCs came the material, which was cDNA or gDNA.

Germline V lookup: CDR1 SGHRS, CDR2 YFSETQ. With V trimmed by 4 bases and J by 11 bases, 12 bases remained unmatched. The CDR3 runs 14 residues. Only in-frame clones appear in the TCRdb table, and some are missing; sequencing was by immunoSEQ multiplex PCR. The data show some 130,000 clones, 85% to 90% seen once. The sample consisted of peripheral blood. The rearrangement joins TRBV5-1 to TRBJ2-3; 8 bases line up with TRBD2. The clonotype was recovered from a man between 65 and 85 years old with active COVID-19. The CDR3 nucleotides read TGCGCCAGCAGCCCCGGGGGGACTAGTGACAGGCAGTATTTT. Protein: CASSPGGTSDRQYF.